This T cell receptor (beta chain) came from a study of T cell responses to AZD1222 COVID-19 vaccine. TCRdb's table, derived via immunoSEQ multiplex PCR, lists solely in-frame clones and lacks some. The sample includes approximately 50,000 clones, 65% to 90% of them seen just once. This sequence was found in an adult who received the AZD1222 COVID-19 vaccine. The sample consisted of peripheral blood, taken 28 days after the second AZD1222 dose.

The CDR3 loop is CASTTQEPHEQFF. In nucleotides, the CDR3 is TGTGCCAGCACGACACAGGAACCCCATGAGCAGTTCTTC. The chain is built from TRBV12-3 or TRBV12-4 and TRBJ2-1; tentatively, D is TRBD1 (5 bases). This CDR3 is 13 amino acids long. V was pared by 7 bases and J by 8 bases, with 15 bases between.